This passage covers 19 T cell receptor beta chains from one sample sequenced in a study of T cells in Graves' hyperthyroidism and ophthalmopathy. TCR beta CDR3 regions were amplified from RNA. Using the HTBI primer set, a first-round RT-PCR was run on the TCR CDR3. A single record per CDR3 protein comes from TCRdb applying MiXCR to the multiplex PCR reads. The repertoire holds roughly 300,000 distinct CDR3 sequences, roughly 13% seen once, with 20% to 25% in the top ten. The source material was blood. Source of these receptors: a woman in her 30s with Graves' hyperthyroidism.

This clonotype was observed a few times. This chain joins TRBV7-9 and TRBJ2-2, with TRBD1 identical over 10 bases. CDR3 size: 14 residues. J gave up 5 bases and V 8 bases, and 5 bases lay outside the gene matches. CDR1 is SEHNR and CDR2 is FQNEAQ in the germline V gene (reference sequence). The CDR3 DNA reads as TGTGCCAGCGGCAGGGGACAGGGGACCGGGGAGCTGTTTTTT. Its protein is CASGRGQGTGELFF.

This clonotype came up a few times. The rearrangement joins TRBV6-1 to TRBJ2-3, with D possibly matching TRBD2 (7 bases). V lost 6 bases to trimming and J lost 6 bases, with 16 bases between them. The CDR3 consists of 14 residues. From germline, CDR1 is MNHNS and CDR2 SASEGT. The CDR3 loop is CASRIGGVEDTQYF. In nucleotides, the CDR3 is TGTGCCAGCAGAATAGGGGGGGTCGAGGATACGCAGTATTTT.

This clonotype has just a few counts. The chain couples TRBV13 to TRBJ1-4, with 9 positions matching TRBD1. This CDR3 region has 13 residues. Germline CDR1 and CDR2: PRHDT and FYEKMQ (reference sequence). With 6 bases clipped from V and 8 bases from J, the junction kept 4 bases outside the gene matches. Here the CDR3 reads CASRQGAREKLFF. The CDR3, as DNA: TGTGCCAGCAGACAGGGGGCGCGGGAAAAACTGTTTTTT.

V and J are TRBV30 and TRBJ2-3; D is possibly TRBD1 (7 bases). Between the trimmed V and J ends, which lost 2 bases and 3 bases, there was a span of 12 bases. Germline-derived CDR1 and CDR2 are GTSNPN and SVGIG (reference sequence). CDR3 length equals 14 residues. The CDR3 DNA reads as TGTGCCTGGAGTTGGCAGGGGGGAACAGATACGCAGTATTTT. Its protein product is CAWSWQGGTDTQYF.

This clonotype was found many times. The chain employs TRBV6-1 and TRBJ1-2, with D possibly TRBD1 on 6 matching bases. Germline CDR1 reads MNHNS; CDR2 reads SASEGT. The CDR3 is 14 residues long. Trimming stripped 6 bases from V and 1 base from J, with 12 bases between. CDR3 region: CASSLDSLNYGYTF. CDR3 coding DNA: TGTGCCAGCAGCTTGGACAGCCTTAACTATGGCTACACCTTC.

This clonotype has ten or more counts. The chain combines TRBV27 with TRBJ1-5, with 9 bases lining up with TRBD1. Germline V gives CDR1 MNHEY, CDR2 SMNVEV (reference sequence). The length of the CDR3 is 16 residues. Trimming removed 4 bases from V and 2 bases from J; junction bases left unmatched: 6. The CDR3 sequence: CASSSPGQGGNQPQHF. The CDR3 DNA sequence: TGTGCCAGCAGTTCGCCGGGACAGGGTGGCAATCAGCCCCAGCATTTT.

There are many counts of this clonotype. J is TRBJ2-5 and V is TRBV28, with a tentative D call TRBD2 (7 bases). Trimming took 8 bases from V and 2 from J, leaving 15 bases between them. The CDR3 extends over 14 amino acids. Germline CDR1 MDHEN, CDR2 SYDVKM. CDR3 sequence reads: CASQVGGAQETQYF. Here the CDR3 DNA reads TGTGCCAGCCAGGTGGGGGGGGCACAAGAGACCCAGTACTTC.

This clonotype was observed a few times. The gene calls are TRBV27 and TRBJ2-5; tentatively, D is TRBD1 (5 bases). CDR1 and CDR2 (germline): MNHEY, SMNVEV (reference sequence). Trimming removed 3 bases at V and 2 bases at J, with 10 bases between. The CDR3 is 14 amino acids. The CDR3 protein is CASSFSGKQETQYF. The CDR3 DNA follows: TGTGCCAGCAGTTTTTCAGGGAAACAAGAGACCCAGTACTTC.

This clonotype has more than one count but fewer than ten. V and J are TRBV19 and TRBJ1-2; possible D gene TRBD1, 5 bases. In germline, CDR1 is LNHDA, CDR2 SQIVND (reference sequence). The CDR3 runs to 16 residues. V lost 8 bases to trimming and J lost 6 bases, with 25 bases between them. This chain's CDR3 is CASAAFVRVVPDGYTF. The CDR3 bases are TGTGCCAGTGCAGCCTTCGTCAGGGTGGTGCCCGATGGCTACACCTTC.

This clonotype was observed many times. The rearrangement uses TRBV28 and TRBJ1-2; 10 nucleotides align to TRBD1. Germline values: CDR1 MDHEN, CDR2 SYDVKM. Trimming took 3 bases from V and 2 from J; bases not matched to a gene: 3. The CDR3 is 15 amino acids. CDR3 region: CASSLGQGRNYGYTF. The CDR3 DNA sequence: TGTGCCAGCAGTTTGGGACAGGGGCGAAACTATGGCTACACCTTC.

The chain has TRBV13 and TRBJ1-3; 7 bases map to TRBD1. Unmatched junction bases numbered 7, after V lost 6 bases and J lost 2 bases. The germline gives CDR1 PRHDT, CDR2 FYEKMQ (reference sequence). The CDR3 length is 15 residues. The CDR3 DNA reads as TGTGCCAGCAGTCTAAAGGGGACAGCTGGAAACACCATATATTTT. Encoded protein: CASSLKGTAGNTIYF. Drawing the rest from reference TRBV13 and TRBJ1-3, the complete variable domain is AAGVIQSPRHLIKEKRETATLKCYPIPRHDTVYWYQQGPGQDPQFLISFYEKMQSDKGSIPDRFSAQQFSDYHSELNMSSLELGDSALYFCASSLKGTAGNTIYFGEGSWLTVV.

This clonotype was detected many times. The rearrangement uses TRBV6-2 or TRBV6-3 and TRBJ2-1; 8 nucleotides line up with TRBD2. The CDR3 length is 14 residues. Germline lookup yields CDR1 MNHEY and CDR2 SVGEGT. Trimming removed 8 bases from V and 5 bases from J; junction bases left unmatched: 8. The CDR3 coding sequence is TGTGCCAGCCGGGAAGCGGGGGTAAACAATGAGCAGTTCTTC. Protein: CASREAGVNNEQFF.

This clonotype was observed at least ten times. The J gene is TRBJ2-1, the V gene TRBV30; the D is unclear. The V and J ends lost 0 bases and 13 bases respectively, with 10 bases between them. CDR1 is GTSNPN, CDR2 SVGIG, per germline (reference sequence). This CDR3 region has 11 residues. The CDR3 region is CAWSVVDSQFF. In DNA form, the CDR3 reads TGTGCCTGGAGTGTCGTTGATAGTCAGTTCTTC.

This clonotype was detected only a few times. V and J are TRBV6-2 or TRBV6-3 and TRBJ1-2, with unresolved D. Per germline, CDR1 MNHEY and CDR2 SVGEGT. This CDR3 is built from 15 residues. V dropped 0 bases and J dropped 5 bases, with 13 bases sitting between them. This CDR3 reads CASSYSGPQPYGYTF. The CDR3 coding sequence is TGTGCCAGCAGTTACTCGGGCCCACAGCCGTATGGCTACACCTTC.

The table lists this clonotype with many counts. The chain employs TRBV28 and TRBJ2-1; 8 bases match TRBD2. V was pared by 5 bases and J by 1 base, with 7 bases of the junction left unmatched. CDR3 length: 16 residues. CDR1 is MDHEN, CDR2 SYDVKM, per germline. This CDR3 is CASSRLAGNSYNEQFF. DNA for the CDR3: TGTGCCAGCAGTAGGTTAGCGGGAAATTCCTACAATGAGCAGTTCTTC.

This clonotype was seen only a few times. The chain recombines TRBV30 with TRBJ1-4; D gene uncertain. The CDR3 has 13 residues. Trimming stripped 4 bases from V and 0 bases from J, with 6 bases between. Germline CDR1 reads GTSNPN; CDR2 reads SVGIG (reference sequence). The CDR3 is CAWTGPTNEKLFF. CDR3 bases: TGTGCCTGGACAGGCCCAACTAATGAAAAACTGTTTTTT.

In this sample, this clonotype turned up once. The genes are TRBV19 and TRBJ2-1; 8 bases line up with TRBD2. Trimming took 3 bases from V and 4 from J; bases not matched to a gene: 5. CDR3 length: 15 residues. Germline values: CDR1 LNHDA, CDR2 SQIVND (reference sequence). The CDR3 nucleotides read TGTGCCAGTAGTATTCCGGGACTAGTTTACAATGAGCAGTTCTTC. Its protein product is CASSIPGLVYNEQFF.

The V and J genes are TRBV2 and TRBJ2-3; TRBD1 might be the D (6 bases). The CDR3 totals 17 residues. CDR1 and CDR2 from the germline V gene are SNHLY and FYNNEI. V lost 6 bases and J 0 bases, leaving 19 bases between the germline ends. The CDR3 nucleotides read TGTGCCAGCAGCCCTGATCGGACAGAATTGAGCACAGATACGCAGTATTTT. This gives the protein CASSPDRTELSTDTQYF.

CDR3 bases: TGTGCCAGCACCTCCTTACTGAGAAGGGGAAACACTGAAGCTTTCTTT. Protein product: CASTSLLRRGNTEAFF. This sequence joins TRBV6-1 and TRBJ1-1, with a tentative D call TRBD1 (5 bases). This CDR3 is 16 amino acids long. Germline V CDR1 and CDR2: MNHNS, SASEGT. Trimming shortened V by 7 bases and J by 2 bases, and 20 bases separated the two germline ends.